This T cell receptor (beta chain) emerged from a study of HIV-infected children after antiretroviral therapy interruption. Overall study: Interruption-arm samples span weeks 0, 12, interruption end (24 or 48), and about 3 years post-study. Whole-study results and caveats: By the end of treatment interruption, naive CD4+ clonality (Gini) increased.

A 3' RACE protocol on RNA, with unique molecular identifiers, produced the TCR library. One entry per CDR3 protein results from TCRdb running MiXCR on the 3' RACE reads. This sample carries fewer than 100,000 distinct CDR3 sequences, about 6.9% of them seen once, and the ten largest clones take around 1.1%. The germline gives CDR1 ENHRY, CDR2 SYGVKD. This CDR3 has 12 residues. Stated treatment: PENTA 11 planned treatment interruption arm or continuous ART arm. This clonotype was seen ten or more times. Its antigen is still unknown. A read error may account for a junction end that differs from germline.

The sequences come from CD45RA+ CD4+ T cells from PBMCs, pooled from several time points, collected from a donor given antiretroviral therapy, either interrupted or continuous. Subset noted: naive CD4+ CD45RA+ CD45RO- T cells. This receptor was obtained from a pool of human donors with HIV. The chain has TRBV10-3 and TRBJ1-2; D gene uncertain. This CDR3 is CATSPRNYGYTF. The CDR3 DNA reads TGTGCCACCAGTCCCAGGAACTATGGCTACACCTTC.